This entry is about one TCR beta chain. Its target antigen remains unknown. Base-call qualities are not available, and no considerably larger clone is one nucleotide away. These data are taken from a study of radiation and T cells in renal cell carcinoma (dated by TCRdb to the early 2020s). With respect to the entire study: The samples were obtained from a clinical trial, where primary renal cell carcinomas were treated with 15 Gy stereotactic body radiation therapy and then removed by nephrectomy 4 weeks afterward. Across all 55 or so samples, around 4,000,000 unique CDR3 nucleotide sequences, encoding 2,658,974 unique CDR3 amino acid sequences, were identified. In total, some 50 samples, comprising some 25 tumors and roughly 27 peripheral blood samples, were subjected to TCR beta sequencing.

What the research found in general, with its limitations: Changes in the blood repertoire were not tracked past 4 weeks after treatment. With a single-armed trial design, the study had no way to address how radiation dose or scheduling affects the TCR repertoire. Because pretreatment tumor biopsies were not available, the baseline intratumoral presence of clonotypes could not be determined. In blood, the top tumor clonotypes increased from baseline to 2 weeks after radiation and then shrank by 4 weeks, which suggests a temporary expansion of tumor-resident clones.

CDR1 and CDR2 are read off the germline V gene (reference sequence) as LNHDA and SQIVND. From cysteine to phenylalanine, the CDR3 is 18 amino acids long. Only CDR3 DNA is held: 54 bases, read in frame from base 1. V trim: 6 bases; J trim: 0 bases; unmatched bases: 11. TCR beta libraries were generated from genomic DNA with the immunoSEQ kit, following the manufacturer's recommendations. To prepare the libraries, a first multiplex PCR with proprietary primers was run, followed by a second PCR that added unique barcodes, and a bead cleanup was done after each round. Each sample batch included a kit-provided positive control reaction and a negative control reaction. The final libraries were assessed on an Agilent 4200 TapeStation D1000 ScreenTape, pooled by volume, and quantified by qPCR. An Illumina NextSeq500 fitted with a MidOutput 150-cycle cartridge performed the sequencing, running 156 Read1 cycles and 15 Index1 cycles with the kit's custom primers. The pooled library was loaded at 0.9 to 1 pM, with a roughly 20% PhiX control spiked in. Per the source publication's procedure: Vendor-processed data were analyzed in R, and a clonotype was defined as all T cells sharing the same CDR3 nucleotide sequence. In the clone abundance analyses, frequencies in each sample were normalized to that sample's 10,000 most abundant clones. Public T cell clones, which averaged fewer than five per sample, were excluded before analysis. A difference in abundance of at least 32-fold between compartments was used to define tumor-enriched and baseline blood-enriched clonotypes. A beta-binomial differential abundance model was used to identify clonotypes that expanded or contracted between blood time points. Tumor-blood repertoire similarity was measured with the Baroni-Urbani and Buser coefficient, and groups were compared using two-tailed Wilcoxon tests in R. The table was pulled from immuneACCESS by TCRdb, which kept in-frame rearrangements only. Such tables lose some clones; where checked, under half of the loss comes from unresolved V genes, and the rest has no known cause. Clone size and the V and J calls come from that table; the DNA yielded D and trimming. The table for this sample lists over 120,000 clones; roughly 88% of them were counted only once. The top ten clones comprise more than 10% of the sample.

According to the study, the label for this sample's time point signals: baseline pretreatment blood. The treatment or condition tag for this specimen amounts to: 15 Gy SBRT to primary tumor, nephrectomy 4 weeks later. Serial peripheral blood from radiation-treated patients was sampled at baseline, 2 weeks and 4 weeks after SBRT to track tumor-enriched clonotypes. Renal cell carcinoma with clear cell pathology was present in all patients. The QIAamp DNA Blood Mini Kit (Qiagen) was used to prepare genomic DNA for TCR sequencing. The analyses included just those samples that passed every quality control check.

This sample comprised blood, obtained from a patient whose treatment included radiotherapy and nephrectomy. The clonotype was recovered from a woman in her 50s with renal cell carcinoma. The rearrangement joined TRBV19 to TRBJ2-6; the junction holds 7 bases that match TRBD2. The DNA reads as follows: TGTGCCAGTAGCTTGACGGGGGGACGGATCTCTGGGGCCAACGTCCTGACTTTC. The encoded protein is CASSLTGGRISGANVLTF.